This is a list of T cell receptor beta chains from one sample in a study of control samples from healthy donors and cancer patients. Clones were read by immunoSEQ multiplex PCR, and TCRdb kept only the in-frame ones, dropping some. The sample lists 85,000 to 95,000 clones; 80% to 95% were seen once. Sample: blood. The origin of the receptors is a woman aged 25 to 45 in good health. Both conserved end residues are part of each CDR3. A D gene is named only where the DNA matches it firmly. Not every row has a clone size; where given, it reads once, few, many or a size class.

14,TRBV7-3,-,TRBD1,TRBJ1-1,TGTGCCAGCAGCTATCACAGGGGGCTGACTGAAGCTTTCTTT,CASSYHRGLTEAFF
15,TRBV5-5,-,TRBD1,TRBJ2-7,TGTGCCAGCAGCTTGGCCCGGGACAGGCCCTACGAGCAGTACTTC,CASSLARDRPYEQYF
16,TRBV10-1,-,-,TRBJ2-3,TGCGCCAGCACCTGGTCGGGGCAGGGTGGCACAGATACGCAGTATTTT,CASTWSGQGGTDTQYF
12,TRBV6-5,-,-,TRBJ2-7,TGTGCCAGCACGACTACCTCCTACGAGCAGTACTTC,CASTTTSYEQYF
14,TRBV12-5,-,-,TRBJ1-1,TGTGCTAGTGGTTCTTCTCGGGGAAGGACTGAAGCTTTCTTT,CASGSSRGRTEAFF
14,TRBV19,-,-,TRBJ1-6,TGTGCCAGCACAAGCCCCGGGGTTAATTCACCCCTCCACTTT,CASTSPGVNSPLHF
17,TRBV15,once,TRBD2,TRBJ2-3,TGTGCCACCAGCAGAGCCGTTACAAGCGGGAGTACAGATACGCAGTATTTT,CATSRAVTSGSTDTQYF
17,TRBV7-7,-,-,TRBJ1-1,TGTGCCAGCAGCTTCCGGCCGGACAGTAAGATGAACACTGAAGCTTTCTTT,CASSFRPDSKMNTEAFF
16,TRBV15,-,-,TRBJ1-6,TGTGCCACCAGCAGGCCGGGTCTCGGGGACGGTTCACCCCTCCACTTT,CATSRPGLGDGSPLHF
15,TRBV10-3,-,TRBD2,TRBJ2-1,TGTGCCATCAGTGGTTTCGCGGGGGGGATTAATGAGCAGTTCTTC,CAISGFAGGINEQFF
16,TRBV10-2,-,-,TRBJ1-5,TGCGCCAGCAGTGAGGACAGCGTGATTAGCAATCAGCCCCAGCATTTT,CASSEDSVISNQPQHF
15,TRBV9,-,TRBD1,TRBJ2-5,TGTGCCAGCAGCGTAGCAGGACAGGCCATTGGGACCCAGTACTTC,CASSVAGQAIGTQYF
13,TRBV28,-,TRBD1,TRBJ1-2,TGTGCCAGCAGGCCGACAGGGAACTATGGCTACACCTTC,CASRPTGNYGYTF
16,TRBV19,-,-,TRBJ1-3,TGTGCCAGTAGTATCAGGGCGGACCTCTCTGGAAACACCATATATTTT,CASSIRADLSGNTIYF
15,TRBV6-5,once,-,TRBJ1-2,TGTGCCAGCAGTTACTCGAGGGCGGCTAACTATGGCTACACCTTC,CASSYSRAANYGYTF
15,TRBV3-1/TRBV3-2,-,-,TRBJ2-3,TGTGCCAGCAGCCCTTGGACAGCTAGCACAGATACGCAGTATTTT,CASSPWTASTDTQYF
14,TRBV5-5,-,-,TRBJ2-3,TGTGCCAGCAGCTTGGGGTCAGGGGCAGATACGCAGTATTTT,CASSLGSGADTQYF
12,TRBV12-3/TRBV12-4,-,-,TRBJ1-2,TGTGCCAGCAGTTTTGGGTTGAATGGCTACACCTTC,CASSFGLNGYTF
16,TRBV9,-,TRBD1,TRBJ2-7,TGTGCCAGCAGCGTAGAGGGGGGACAGGGAGTGAACGAGCAGTACTTC,CASSVEGGQGVNEQYF
13,TRBV6-5,-,TRBD2,TRBJ2-1,TGTGCCAGCAGGCGGGGGGGCCTTGGTGAGCAGTTCTTC,CASRRGGLGEQFF
15,TRBV21-1,-,-,TRBJ2-4,TGTGCCAGCAGCAAGGGTTGCCTAGCCAAAAACATTCAGTACTTC,CASSKGCLAKNIQYF
12,TRBV30,-,-,TRBJ1-1,TGTGCCTGGGAAAAGGCTCCCCGGGGAGCTTTCTTT,CAWEKAPRGAFF
15,TRBV30,-,-,TRBJ1-1,TGTGCCTGGAGTGTACTGGCAGGGATCGACACTGAAGCTTTCTTT,CAWSVLAGIDTEAFF
15,TRBV13,-,TRBD1,TRBJ2-7,TGTGCCAGCAGCCGCTCCGGGACAGGGAGGTACGAGCAGTACTTC,CASSRSGTGRYEQYF
11,TRBV20-1,-,-,TRBJ2-1,TGCAGTGCTAGGGGCTACAATGAGCAGTTCTTC,CSARGYNEQFF
18,TRBV6-2/TRBV6-3,-,-,TRBJ1-5,TGTGCCAGCAGTTACCCTTTTAGACAGGAGGGGGGGAATCAGCCCCAGCATTTT,CASSYPFRQEGGNQPQHF
11,TRBV6-6,-,TRBD1,TRBJ1-1,TGTGCCAGCAGTTGGGACAGTGAAGCTTTCTTT,CASSWDSEAFF
17,TRBV7-9,-,TRBD1,TRBJ2-2,TGTGCCAGCAGCTTCTACGGGACAGGGGGAAACACCGGGGAGCTGTTTTTT,CASSFYGTGGNTGELFF
13,TRBV12-3/TRBV12-4,-,-,TRBJ1-6,TGTGCCAGCAGTTCCGGGTCCCATTCACCCCTCCACTTT,CASSSGSHSPLHF
14,TRBV27,-,-,TRBJ1-4,TGTGCCAGCAGTTCAACAGGGTCTGACGAAAAACTGTTTTTT,CASSSTGSDEKLFF
18,TRBV12-5,-,TRBD1,TRBJ1-2,TGTGCTAGTGGTTTGATAAGAAGGGACAGACAACATTTCTATGGCTACACCTTC,CASGLIRRDRQHFYGYTF
12,TRBV29-1,-,-,TRBJ2-5,TGCAGCGCTCTCAGGGGACGGGAGACCCAGTACTTC,CSALRGRETQYF
16,TRBV28,-,-,TRBJ1-5,TGTGCCAGCAGACGGAACGAAGGACAGCACAATCAGCCCCAGCATTTT,CASRRNEGQHNQPQHF
18,TRBV5-1,-,-,TRBJ2-2,TGCGCCAGCAGCTTAGGAGGGTACGGATCCGCGAACACCGGGGAGCTGTTTTTT,CASSLGGYGSANTGELFF
15,TRBV30,-,-,TRBJ1-5,TGTGCCTGGAGTGTACATCTTTATAGCAATCAGCCCCAGCATTTT,CAWSVHLYSNQPQHF
15,TRBV16,-,-,TRBJ1-5,TGTGCCAGCTCTACACAGTCTTATAGCAATCAGCCCCAGCATTTT,CASSTQSYSNQPQHF
15,TRBV28,-,-,TRBJ2-6,TGTGCCAGCAGCAAGACAGTTGCCGGGGCCAACGTCCTGACTTTC,CASSKTVAGANVLTF
13,TRBV7-9,-,-,TRBJ1-2,TGTGCCAGCAGCTCCGGGCCTTTCTATGGCTACACCTTC,CASSSGPFYGYTF
14,TRBV29-1,-,-,TRBJ2-2,TGCAGCGTTGAACGAGGGGTGGTCCCCGGGGAGCTGTTTTTT,CSVERGVVPGELFF
13,TRBV27,-,-,TRBJ1-2,TGTGCCAGCAGTTTTAGACAATATCATGGCTACACCTTC,CASSFRQYHGYTF
16,TRBV27,-,-,TRBJ2-7,TGTGCCAGCAGTGAATATGGGCGGGGGCAAACCTACGAGCAGTACTTC,CASSEYGRGQTYEQYF
13,TRBV5-5,-,-,TRBJ1-2,TGTGCCAGCAGCTCGGACATCGGCTATGGCTACACCTTC,CASSSDIGYGYTF
13,TRBV12-3/TRBV12-4,-,TRBD1,TRBJ1-2,TGTGCCAGCAGTTCCATGGACAGGAATGGCTACACCTTC,CASSSMDRNGYTF
15,TRBV27,-,-,TRBJ1-1,TGTGCCAGCAGTTTCCGGGCCGGGGGGAACACTGAAGCTTTCTTT,CASSFRAGGNTEAFF
13,TRBV15,-,-,TRBJ2-7,TGTGCCACCAGGCGGGGTTCGCTCTACGAGCAGTACTTC,CATRRGSLYEQYF